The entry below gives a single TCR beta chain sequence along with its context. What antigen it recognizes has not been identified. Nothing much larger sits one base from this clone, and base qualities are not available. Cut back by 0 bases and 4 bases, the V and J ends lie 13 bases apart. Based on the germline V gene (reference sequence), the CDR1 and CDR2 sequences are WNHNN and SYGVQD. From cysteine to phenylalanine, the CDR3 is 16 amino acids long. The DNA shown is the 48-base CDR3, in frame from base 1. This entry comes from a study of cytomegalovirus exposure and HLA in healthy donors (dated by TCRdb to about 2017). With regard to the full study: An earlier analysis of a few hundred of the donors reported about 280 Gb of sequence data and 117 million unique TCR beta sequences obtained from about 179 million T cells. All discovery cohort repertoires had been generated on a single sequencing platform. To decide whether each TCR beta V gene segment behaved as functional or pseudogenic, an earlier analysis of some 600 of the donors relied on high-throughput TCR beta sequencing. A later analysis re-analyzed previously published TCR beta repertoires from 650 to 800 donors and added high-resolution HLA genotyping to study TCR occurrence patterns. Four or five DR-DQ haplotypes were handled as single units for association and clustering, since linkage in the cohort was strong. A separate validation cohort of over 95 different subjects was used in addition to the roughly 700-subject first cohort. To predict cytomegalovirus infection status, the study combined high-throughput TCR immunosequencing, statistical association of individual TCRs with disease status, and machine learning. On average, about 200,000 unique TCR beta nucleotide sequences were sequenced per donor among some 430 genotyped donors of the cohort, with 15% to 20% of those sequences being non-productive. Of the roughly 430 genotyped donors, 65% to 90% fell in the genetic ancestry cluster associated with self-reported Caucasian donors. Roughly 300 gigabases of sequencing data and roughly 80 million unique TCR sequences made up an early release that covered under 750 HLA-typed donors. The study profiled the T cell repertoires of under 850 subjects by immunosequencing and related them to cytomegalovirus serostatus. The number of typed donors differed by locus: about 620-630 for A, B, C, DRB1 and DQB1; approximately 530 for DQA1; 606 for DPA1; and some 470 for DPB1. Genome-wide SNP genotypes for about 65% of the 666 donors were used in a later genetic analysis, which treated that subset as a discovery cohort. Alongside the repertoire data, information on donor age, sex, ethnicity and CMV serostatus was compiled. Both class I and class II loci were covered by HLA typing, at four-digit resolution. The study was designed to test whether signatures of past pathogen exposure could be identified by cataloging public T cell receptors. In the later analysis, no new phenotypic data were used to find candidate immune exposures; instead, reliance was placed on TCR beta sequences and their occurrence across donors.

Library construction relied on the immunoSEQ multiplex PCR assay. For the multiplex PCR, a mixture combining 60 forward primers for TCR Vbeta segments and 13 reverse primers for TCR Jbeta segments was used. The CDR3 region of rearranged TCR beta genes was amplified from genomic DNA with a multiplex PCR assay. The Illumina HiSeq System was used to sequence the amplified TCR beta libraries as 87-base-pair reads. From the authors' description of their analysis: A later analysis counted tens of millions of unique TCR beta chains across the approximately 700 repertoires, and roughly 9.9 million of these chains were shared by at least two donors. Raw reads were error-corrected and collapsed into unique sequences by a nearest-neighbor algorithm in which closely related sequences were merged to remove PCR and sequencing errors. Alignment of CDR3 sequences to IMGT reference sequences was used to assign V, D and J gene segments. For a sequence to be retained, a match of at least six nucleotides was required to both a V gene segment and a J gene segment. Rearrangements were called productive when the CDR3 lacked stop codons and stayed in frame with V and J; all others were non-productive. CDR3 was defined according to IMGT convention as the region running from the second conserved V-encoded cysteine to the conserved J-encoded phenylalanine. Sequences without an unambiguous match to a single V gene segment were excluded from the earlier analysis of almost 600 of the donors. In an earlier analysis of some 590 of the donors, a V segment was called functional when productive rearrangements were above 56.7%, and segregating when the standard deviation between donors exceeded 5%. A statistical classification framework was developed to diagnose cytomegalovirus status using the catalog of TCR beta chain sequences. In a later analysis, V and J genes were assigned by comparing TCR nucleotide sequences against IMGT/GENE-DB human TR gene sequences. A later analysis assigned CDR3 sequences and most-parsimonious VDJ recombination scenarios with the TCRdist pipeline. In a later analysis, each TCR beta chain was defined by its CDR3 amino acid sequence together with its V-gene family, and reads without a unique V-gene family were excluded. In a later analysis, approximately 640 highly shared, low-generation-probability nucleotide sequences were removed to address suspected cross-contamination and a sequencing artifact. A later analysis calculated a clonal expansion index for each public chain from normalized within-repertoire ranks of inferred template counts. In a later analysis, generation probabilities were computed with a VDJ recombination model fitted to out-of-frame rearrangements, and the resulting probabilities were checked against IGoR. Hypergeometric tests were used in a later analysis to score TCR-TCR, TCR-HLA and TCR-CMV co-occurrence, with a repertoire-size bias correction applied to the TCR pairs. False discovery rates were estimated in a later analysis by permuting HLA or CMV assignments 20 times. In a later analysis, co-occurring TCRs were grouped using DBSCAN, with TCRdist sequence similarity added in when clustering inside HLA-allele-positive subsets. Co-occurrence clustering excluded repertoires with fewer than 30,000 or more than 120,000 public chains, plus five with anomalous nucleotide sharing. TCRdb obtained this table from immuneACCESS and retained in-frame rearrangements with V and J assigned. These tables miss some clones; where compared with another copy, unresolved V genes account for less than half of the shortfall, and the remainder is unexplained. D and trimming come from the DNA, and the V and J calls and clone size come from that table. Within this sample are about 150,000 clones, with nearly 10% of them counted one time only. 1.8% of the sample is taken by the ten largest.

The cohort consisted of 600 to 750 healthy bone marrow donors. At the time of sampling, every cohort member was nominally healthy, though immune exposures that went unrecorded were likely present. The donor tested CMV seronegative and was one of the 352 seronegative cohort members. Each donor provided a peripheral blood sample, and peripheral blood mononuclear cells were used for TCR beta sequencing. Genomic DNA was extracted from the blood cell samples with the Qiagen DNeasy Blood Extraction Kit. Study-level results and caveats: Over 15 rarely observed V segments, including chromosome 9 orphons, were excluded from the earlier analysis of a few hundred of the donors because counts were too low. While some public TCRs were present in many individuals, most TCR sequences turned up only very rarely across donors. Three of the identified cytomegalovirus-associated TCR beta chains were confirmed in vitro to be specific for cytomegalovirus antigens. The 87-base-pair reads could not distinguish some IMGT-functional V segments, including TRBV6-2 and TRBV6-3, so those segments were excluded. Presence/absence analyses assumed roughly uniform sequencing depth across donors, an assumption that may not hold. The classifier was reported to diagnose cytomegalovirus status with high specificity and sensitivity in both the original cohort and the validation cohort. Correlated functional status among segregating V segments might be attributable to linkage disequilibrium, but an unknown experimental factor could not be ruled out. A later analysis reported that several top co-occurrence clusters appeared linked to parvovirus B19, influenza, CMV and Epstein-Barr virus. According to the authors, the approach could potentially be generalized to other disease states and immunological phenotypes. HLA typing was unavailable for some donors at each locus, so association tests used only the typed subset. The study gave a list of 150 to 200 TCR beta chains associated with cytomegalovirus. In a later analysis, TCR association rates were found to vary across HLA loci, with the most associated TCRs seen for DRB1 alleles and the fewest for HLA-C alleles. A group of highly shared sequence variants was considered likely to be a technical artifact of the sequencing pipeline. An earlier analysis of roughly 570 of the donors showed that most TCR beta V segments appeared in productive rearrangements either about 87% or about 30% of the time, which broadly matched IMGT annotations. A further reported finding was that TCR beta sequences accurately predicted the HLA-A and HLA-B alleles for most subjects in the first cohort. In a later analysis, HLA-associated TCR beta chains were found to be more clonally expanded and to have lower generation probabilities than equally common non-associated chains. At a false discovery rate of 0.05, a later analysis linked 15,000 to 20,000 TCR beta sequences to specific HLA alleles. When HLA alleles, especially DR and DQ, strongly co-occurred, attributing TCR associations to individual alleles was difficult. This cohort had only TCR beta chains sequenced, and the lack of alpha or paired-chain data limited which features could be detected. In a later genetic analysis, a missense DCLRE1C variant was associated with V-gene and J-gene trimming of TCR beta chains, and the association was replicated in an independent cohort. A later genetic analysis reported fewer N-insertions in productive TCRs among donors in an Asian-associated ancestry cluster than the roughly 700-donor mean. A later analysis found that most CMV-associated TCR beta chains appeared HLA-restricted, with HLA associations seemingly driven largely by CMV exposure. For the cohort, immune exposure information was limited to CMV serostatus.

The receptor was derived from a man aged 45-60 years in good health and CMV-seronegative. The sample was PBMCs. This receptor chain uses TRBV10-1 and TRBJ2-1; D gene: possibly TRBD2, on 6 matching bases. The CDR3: CASSESRAGRYNEQFF. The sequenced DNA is TGCGCCAGCAGTGAGTCGAGGGCGGGGAGGTACAATGAGCAGTTCTTC.